What follows describes a single T cell receptor beta chain. The antigen remains undetermined. J lost 5 bases, V lost 6 bases, and 11 bases had no gene match. Germline V gene data show CDR1 as MNHEY and CDR2 as SVGAGI. This CDR3 has 15 amino acids. The treatment is: roughly 20 received Ad26.COV2.S at low or high dose, single or two shots; a few received placebo; per-sample allocation not given. All samples were drawn on day 63, counting from the first vaccine or placebo injection. An 18-55-year-old adult in Boston served as donor. The method was immunoSEQ multiplex PCR; TCRdb's version includes in-frame clones alone and lacks a portion of them. Counted here are some 350,000 clones, 70% to 90% occurring once; the ten biggest clones make up about 3.5%. The sample is drawn from a study of Ad26.COV2.S vaccination and SARS-CoV-2 variants. About the research overall: Participant was drawn from the COV1001 Ad26.COV2.S trial arm. Recipients of Ad26.COV2.S got it intramuscularly, once or twice 56 days apart.

Regarding the study as a whole: Those who received vaccine or placebo ended up with similar non-spike TCR breadth.

Material: peripheral blood, obtained in a trial of Ad26.COV2.S vaccine versus placebo. The origin of this receptor is a person aged 18-60 years who received the Ad26.COV2.S COVID-19 vaccine or a placebo. The V and J genes are TRBV6-5 and TRBJ2-5; 8 bases are shared with TRBD1. For the CDR3, the DNA is TGTGCCAGCAGAACCGGACAGGGTAATGTGGAGACCCAGTACTTC. It encodes CASRTGQGNVETQYF.